Below, one TCR beta chain is given with its context. The sample comes from a study of CD8 T cells in Susac syndrome. Reverse transcription of roughly 0.5 to 1 ug RNA was carried out with random hexamers. TCRdb re-called the immunoSEQ multiplex PCR reads through MiXCR, storing one row per CDR3 protein. The sample holds approximately 190,000 distinct CDR3 sequences; under 97% are singletons and the top ten take 0.075% to 0.1%. The ends were cut back, 3 bases at V and 4 bases at J, with 22 bases in the middle. This CDR3 is built from 18 residues. Germline loops: CDR1 SEHNR, CDR2 FQNEAQ (reference sequence).

The receptor was derived from a human donor with Susac syndrome. The chain is built from TRBV7-9 and TRBJ2-1; either TRBD1 or TRBD2 may fit D (5 bases each). The sequencing input was CD4+ T cells from PBMCs. As DNA, the CDR3 is TGTGCCAGCAGCTTCCTGGCCGGGACGTCAGATCCATACAATGAGCAGTTCTTC. Translated, it gives CASSFLAGTSDPYNEQFF.